This TCR beta chain was documented in a study of blood T cell repertoires in COVID-19. The V segment lost 4 bases and the J segment 4 bases; nucleotides outside the gene matches: 6. Germline assignment: CDR1 SNHLY and CDR2 FYNNEI. The CDR3 spans 15 residues. Libraries were prepared by immunoSEQ multiplex PCR; TCRdb keeps only in-frame clonotypes and omits some of them. The table has some 250,000 clones, 80% to 90% seen once. The sample was peripheral blood. The chain carries TRBV2 and TRBJ2-3; TRBD2 aligns across 9 bases. The sequence came from a woman aged 25 to 39 with COVID-19, enrolled during active disease. DNA of the CDR3: TGTGCCAGCAGTGGGCCGGGACTAGCCGCAGATACGCAGTATTTT. Translation gives CASSGPGLAADTQYF. The variable domain in full, with the rest retrieved from reference TRBV2 and TRBJ2-3, is EPEVTQTPSHQVTQMGQEVILRCVPISNHLYFYWYRQILGQKVEFLVSFYNNEISEKSEIFDDQFSVERPDGSNFTLKIRSTKLEDSAMYFCASSGPGLAADTQYFGPGTRLTVL.